This T cell receptor (beta chain) was obtained from a study of cytomegalovirus exposure and HLA in healthy donors. Study-wide findings and caveats: Within a later analysis, the majority of CMV-associated TCR beta chains appeared HLA-restricted. A few V segments could not be told apart, such as TRBV6-2 and TRBV6-3, and were left out.

The PCR was carried out with 60 Vbeta primers and 13 Jbeta primers. Profiling relied on immunoSEQ multiplex PCR, and the TCRdb table lists in-frame clones only, not all of them. The table includes 80,000 to 90,000 clones, around 80% detected once. On this clone: Its specificity is not known.

Looked up from germline, CDR1 is MDHEN and CDR2 is SYDVKM. Trimming left V 10 bases short and J 0 bases short, with 19 bases between. CDR3 length: 15 amino acids. Everyone who donated was a healthy bone marrow donor. The receptor's source is a man between 40 and 49 years old in good health and CMV-seronegative. The J gene is TRBJ2-7, the V gene TRBV28; D may be TRBD1 (6 bases). Sequencing was carried out using PBMCs. As DNA, the CDR3 is TGTGCCACCTCAAGAACAGGGTTAAGCTCCTACGAGCAGTACTTC. Protein sequence: CATSRTGLSSYEQYF. Combining the CDR3 with reference TRBV28 and TRBJ2-7 gives the whole variable domain DVKVTQSSRYLVKRTGEKVFLECVQDMDHENMFWYRQDPGLGLRLIYFSYDVKMKEKGDIPEGYSVSREKKERFSLILESASTNQTSMYLCATSRTGLSSYEQYFGPGTRLTVT.